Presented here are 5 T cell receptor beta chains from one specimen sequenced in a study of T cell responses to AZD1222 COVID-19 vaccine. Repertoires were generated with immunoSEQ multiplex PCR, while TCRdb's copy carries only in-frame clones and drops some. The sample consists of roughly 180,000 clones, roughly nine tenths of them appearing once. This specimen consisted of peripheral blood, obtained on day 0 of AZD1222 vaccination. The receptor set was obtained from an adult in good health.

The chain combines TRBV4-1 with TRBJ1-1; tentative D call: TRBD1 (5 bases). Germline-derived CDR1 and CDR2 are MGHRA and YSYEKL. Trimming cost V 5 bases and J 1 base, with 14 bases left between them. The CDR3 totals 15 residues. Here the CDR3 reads CASSTDRGANTEAFF. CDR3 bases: TGCGCCAGCAGCACCGACCGGGGCGCGAACACTGAAGCTTTCTTT.

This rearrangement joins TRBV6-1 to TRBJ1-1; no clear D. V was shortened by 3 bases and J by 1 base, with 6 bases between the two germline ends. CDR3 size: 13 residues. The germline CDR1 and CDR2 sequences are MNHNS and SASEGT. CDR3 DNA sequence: TGTGCCAGCAGTGACGTCAGGAACACTGAAGCTTTCTTT. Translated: CASSDVRNTEAFF.

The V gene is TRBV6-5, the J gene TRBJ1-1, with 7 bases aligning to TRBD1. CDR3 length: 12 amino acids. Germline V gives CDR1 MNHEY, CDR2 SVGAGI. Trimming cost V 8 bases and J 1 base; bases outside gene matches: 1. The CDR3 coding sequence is TGTGCCAGCCGGGACAGGAACACTGAAGCTTTCTTT. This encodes CASRDRNTEAFF.

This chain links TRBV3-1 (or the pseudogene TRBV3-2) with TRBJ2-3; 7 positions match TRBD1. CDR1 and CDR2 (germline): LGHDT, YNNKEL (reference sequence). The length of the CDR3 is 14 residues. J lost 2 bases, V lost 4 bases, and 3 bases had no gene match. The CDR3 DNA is TGTGCCAGCAGCCCAGGACAGGTCACAGATACGCAGTATTTT. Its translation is CASSPGQVTDTQYF.

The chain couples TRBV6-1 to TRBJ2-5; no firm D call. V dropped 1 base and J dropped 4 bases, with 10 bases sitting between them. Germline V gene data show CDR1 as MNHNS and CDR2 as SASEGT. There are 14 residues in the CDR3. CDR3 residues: CASSEDWEAETQYF. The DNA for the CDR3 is TGTGCCAGCAGTGAAGATTGGGAAGCAGAGACCCAGTACTTC.